These 10 T cell receptor beta chains share one sample of origin, sequenced in a study of cytomegalovirus exposure and HLA in healthy donors. PCR primers comprised 60 Vbeta and 13 Jbeta primers. TCRdb's table, derived via immunoSEQ multiplex PCR, lists solely in-frame clones and lacks some. The table has some 150,000 clones, nearly 80% seen once. The sequenced sample was PBMCs. The receptors were gathered from a male donor in good health and CMV-seronegative.

This clone is a singleton in its sample. The chain employs TRBV5-1 and TRBJ2-7; possible D gene TRBD1, 6 bases. V was pared by 0 bases and J by 2 bases, with 9 bases between. The CDR3 is 14 residues long. CDR1 and CDR2 from the germline V gene are SGHRS and YFSETQ. CDR3 residues: CASSLVAGAYEQYF. CDR3 sequence (DNA): TGCGCCAGCAGCTTGGTAGCAGGGGCCTACGAGCAGTACTTC.

The genes are TRBV30 and TRBJ1-4; 9 bases are a match to TRBD1. There are 16 residues in the CDR3. Germline CDR1 and CDR2: GTSNPN and SVGIG (reference sequence). J was trimmed by 7 bases and V by 0 bases; bases with no gene match: 9. CDR3 region: CAWSVTPGQGFEKLFF. The DNA for the CDR3 is TGTGCCTGGAGTGTAACCCCGGGACAGGGTTTTGAAAAACTGTTTTTT.

V usage is TRBV4-1 and J usage is TRBJ1-2; 8 bases align to TRBD1. J gave up 4 bases and V 2 bases, and 6 bases lay outside the gene matches. The germline gives CDR1 MGHRA, CDR2 YSYEKL. The CDR3 runs 15 residues. The CDR3 DNA reads as TGCGCCAGCAGCCAATTATCAGGGGGCGGCTATGGCTACACCTTC. It yields the protein CASSQLSGGGYGYTF.

This clone has just one count. The rearrangement joins TRBV5-8 to TRBJ1-2; no definite D call. CDR3 length equals 11 residues. V lost 0 bases and J lost 8, with 5 bases in between. The germline gives CDR1 SGHTS, CDR2 YDEGEE. The CDR3 loop is CASSLVGGYTF. The CDR3 region has the DNA TGTGCCAGCAGCTTGGTTGGCGGCTACACCTTC.

This sequence joins TRBV5-1 and TRBJ2-1; 15 bases are shared with TRBD2. J gave up 9 bases and V 4 bases, and 5 bases lay outside the gene matches. Germline CDR1 is SGHRS and CDR2 is YFSETQ. The CDR3 spans 15 residues. The CDR3 DNA sequence: TGCGCCAGCAGCATGGGACTAGCGGGAGGCACTGAGCAGTTCTTC. Translating it yields CASSMGLAGGTEQFF.

CDR3 sequence reads: CASSPPRGGVLVSPLHF. CDR3 nucleotides: TGTGCCAGCTCACCACCGAGAGGGGGGGTTCTTGTTTCACCCCTCCACTTT. V gene TRBV18 combines with J gene TRBJ1-6; TRBD1 is a possible D gene (6 bases). Germline CDR1 is KGHSH and CDR2 is LQKENI. CDR3 length: 17 residues. Trimming shortened V by 0 bases and J by 9 bases, and 18 bases separated the two germline ends.

The J gene is TRBJ2-6, the V gene TRBV29-1, with 9 positions matching TRBD1. The CDR3 is 16 amino acids. The germline gives CDR1 SQVTM, CDR2 ANQGSEA. Germline trimming cut 6 bases from V and 0 bases from J; bases unmatched to any gene: 6. CDR3 in amino acids: CSVAGQGDSGANVLTF. The CDR3 region has the DNA TGCAGCGTCGCGGGACAGGGAGACTCTGGGGCCAACGTCCTGACTTTC.

The chain carries TRBV5-1 and TRBJ2-5, with 7 positions matching TRBD2. The CDR3 totals 13 residues. V gave up 3 bases and J gave up 5 bases; unmatched junction bases: 4. CDR1 is SGHRS and CDR2 is YFSETQ in the germline V gene. The CDR3 DNA sequence: TGCGCCAGCAGCTCGGGGGGAGGGGAGACCCAGTACTTC. It encodes CASSSGGGETQYF.

The J gene is TRBJ2-6, the V gene TRBV27; D is uncertain. This CDR3 has 14 amino acids. The V end lost 6 bases, the J end lost 4 bases, and 10 bases lay between the germline ends. Germline-derived CDR1 and CDR2 are MNHEY and SMNVEV (reference sequence). The CDR3 DNA sequence: TGTGCCAGCAGCCCTTCCCCCGGGGCCAACGTCCTGACTTTC. The encoded protein is CASSPSPGANVLTF.

The gene calls are TRBV18 and TRBJ1-4; D is unclear. The CDR3 length is 13 residues. Per germline, CDR1 KGHSH and CDR2 LQKENI. Trimming shortened V by 2 bases and J by 6 bases, and 7 bases separated the two germline ends. CDR3 DNA sequence: TGTGCCAGCTCACCATTACGAGATGAAAAACTGTTTTTT. It is translated as CASSPLRDEKLFF.